The rows below give T cell receptor beta chains drawn from one sample of a study of blood T cell repertoires in COVID-19. Libraries were prepared by immunoSEQ multiplex PCR; TCRdb keeps only in-frame clonotypes and omits some of them. The sample has about 26,000 clones, nearly 90% seen once. Specimen: peripheral blood. These receptors were obtained from a woman aged 60-70 years with active COVID-19. CDR3s leave out the opening cysteine and the closing phenylalanine or tryptophan. A D gene is named only where the DNA matches it firmly.

v_gene	j_gene	d_gene	CDR3aa
TRBV18	TRBJ2-7	TRBD2	ASSPVGASGSGEQY
TRBV10-3	TRBJ2-2	.	AINGGAAGELF
TRBV7-9	TRBJ2-6	.	ASSLGRSSGANVLT
TRBV23-1	TRBJ2-7	TRBD1	ASGHRGVVAASSYEQY
TRBV19	TRBJ2-3	TRBD2	ASRAGGPDTQY
TRBV19	TRBJ2-1	.	ASSIGREWTAGSSYNEQF
TRBV19	TRBJ1-1	.	ASRLGLMNTEAF
TRBV6-2/TRBV6-3	TRBJ1-1	.	ASSYGYTRISAEAF
TRBV10-3	TRBJ2-6	TRBD2	AIGRAGAVSGANVLT
TRBV18	TRBJ1-3	.	ASFEQGTFTGNTIY
TRBV7-2	TRBJ1-5	TRBD1	ASSPTGYSNQPQH
TRBV27	TRBJ2-1	TRBD2	ASSWTSGSYNEQF
TRBV3-1/TRBV3-2	TRBJ1-4	.	ASREGGAGNEKLF
TRBV5-4	TRBJ2-1	TRBD2	ASSWPTSGSYNEQF
TRBV9	TRBJ2-5	TRBD2	ASSIGTSQETQY
TRBV6-5	TRBJ2-7	.	ASSNSGREQY
TRBV18	TRBJ2-1	.	ASSLAQTGLRFRNEQF
TRBV6-5	TRBJ1-2	TRBD1	ASSYSILQGHGYT
TRBV7-9	TRBJ1-1	.	ASSLALVGSDTEAF
TRBV27	TRBJ1-5	.	ASSHRAGADQPQH
TRBV28	TRBJ2-7	.	APRTEYSYEQY
TRBV7-9	TRBJ2-7	.	ASSLWERREQY
TRBV11-2	TRBJ1-2	.	ASSLGLWRGYGYT
TRBV13	TRBJ2-1	TRBD2	ASSLGPGTSGYNEQF